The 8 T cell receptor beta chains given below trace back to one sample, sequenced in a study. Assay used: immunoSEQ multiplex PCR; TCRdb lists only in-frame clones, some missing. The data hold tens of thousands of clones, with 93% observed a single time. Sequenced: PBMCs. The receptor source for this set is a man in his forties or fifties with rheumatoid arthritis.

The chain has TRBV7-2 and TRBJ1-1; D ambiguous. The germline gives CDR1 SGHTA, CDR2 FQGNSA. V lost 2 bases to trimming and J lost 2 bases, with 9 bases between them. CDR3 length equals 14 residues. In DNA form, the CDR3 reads TGTGCCAGCAGCTTAAGCCAGATAAACACTGAAGCTTTCTTT. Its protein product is CASSLSQINTEAFF.

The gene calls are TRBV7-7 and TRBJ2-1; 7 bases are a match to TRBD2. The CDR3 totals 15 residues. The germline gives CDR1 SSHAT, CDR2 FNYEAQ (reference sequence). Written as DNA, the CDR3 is TGTGCTAGTTCGACGGGACTATCTTCTGGGGGTGAGCAGTTCTTC. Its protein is CASSTGLSSGGEQFF.

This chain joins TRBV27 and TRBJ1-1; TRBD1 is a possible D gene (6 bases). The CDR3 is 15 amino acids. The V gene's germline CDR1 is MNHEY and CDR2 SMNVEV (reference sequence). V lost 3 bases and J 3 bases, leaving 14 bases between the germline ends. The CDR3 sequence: CASSLGTGWDTEAFF. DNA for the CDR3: TGTGCCAGCAGTTTGGGAACAGGGTGGGACACTGAAGCTTTCTTT.

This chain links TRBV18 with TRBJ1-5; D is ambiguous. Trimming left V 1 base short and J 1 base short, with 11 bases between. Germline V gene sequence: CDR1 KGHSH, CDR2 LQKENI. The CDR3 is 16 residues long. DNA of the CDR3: TGTGCCAGCTCACCACAGGTCGGCAGGAGCAATCAGCCCCAGCATTTT. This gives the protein CASSPQVGRSNQPQHF. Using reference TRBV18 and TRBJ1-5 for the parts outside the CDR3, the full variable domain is NAGVMQNPRHLVRRRGQEARLRCSPMKGHSHVYWYRQLPEEGLKFMVYLQKENIIDESGMPKERFSAEFPKEGPSILRIQQVVRGDSAAYFCASSPQVGRSNQPQHFGDGTRLSIL.

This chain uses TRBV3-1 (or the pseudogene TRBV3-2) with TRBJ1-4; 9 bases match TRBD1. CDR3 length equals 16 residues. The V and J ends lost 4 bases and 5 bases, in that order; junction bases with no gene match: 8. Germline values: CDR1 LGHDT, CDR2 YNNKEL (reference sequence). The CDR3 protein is CASSPTRTGDNEKLFF. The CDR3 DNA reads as TGTGCCAGCAGCCCAACAAGGACAGGGGACAATGAAAAACTGTTTTTT.

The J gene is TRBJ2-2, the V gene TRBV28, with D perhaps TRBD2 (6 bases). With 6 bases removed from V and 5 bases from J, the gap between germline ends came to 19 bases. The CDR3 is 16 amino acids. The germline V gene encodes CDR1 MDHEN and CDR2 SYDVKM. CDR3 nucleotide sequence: TGTGCCAGCAGCAGGACGGAGGGCCTTGGTACCGGGGAGCTGTTTTTT. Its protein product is CASSRTEGLGTGELFF.

Written as DNA, the CDR3 is TGTGCCAGCAGTTCAGCTAGCGGCTCCTACAATGAGCAGTTCTTC. Translation: CASSSASGSYNEQFF. The rearrangement links TRBV6-5 to TRBJ2-1, with TRBD2 matching over 7 bases. Germline loops: CDR1 MNHEY, CDR2 SVGAGI. The ends lost 4 bases at V and 0 bases at J; junction bases unmatched: 3. This CDR3 is 15 amino acids long.

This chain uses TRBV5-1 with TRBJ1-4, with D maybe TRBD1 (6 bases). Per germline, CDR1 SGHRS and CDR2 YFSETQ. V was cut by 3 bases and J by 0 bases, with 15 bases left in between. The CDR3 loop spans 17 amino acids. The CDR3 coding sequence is TGCGCCAGCAGCTGGGCCGGGGGCGTAGCAACTAATGAAAAACTGTTTTTT. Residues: CASSWAGGVATNEKLFF.